The rows below give T cell receptor beta chains drawn from one sample of a study of cytomegalovirus exposure and HLA in healthy donors. The assay was immunoSEQ multiplex PCR, and TCRdb's table has in-frame clones only and misses some. The sample shows approximately 190,000 clones, about 80% of them seen only once. The sequenced sample was PBMCs. These receptors were obtained from a woman between 50 and 59 years old in good health and CMV-seropositive. CDR3s include the opening cysteine and the closing phenylalanine or tryptophan. Fields, in order: J gene, D gene, clone size, V gene, CDR3 length, CDR3 protein, CDR3 DNA. D genes are given only for firm matches. Clone size is given for some rows only: seen once, a few or many times, or a class if the clone is expanded.

J gene: TRBJ1-5; D gene: TRBD1; clone size: few; V gene: TRBV7-9; CDR3 length: 15; CDR3 protein: CASSLGDRENQPQHF; CDR3 DNA: TGTGCCAGCAGCTTGGGGGACAGGGAGAATCAGCCCCAGCATTTT
J gene: TRBJ1-5; D gene: NA; clone size: NA; V gene: TRBV28; CDR3 length: 14; CDR3 protein: CASRSTQFNQPQHF; CDR3 DNA: TGTGCCAGCAGAAGCACCCAATTCAATCAGCCCCAGCATTTT
J gene: TRBJ1-1; D gene: NA; clone size: NA; V gene: TRBV29-1; CDR3 length: 14; CDR3 protein: CSGQETGLRTEAFF; CDR3 DNA: TGCAGCGGACAAGAGACGGGACTTCGGACTGAAGCTTTCTTT
J gene: TRBJ1-4; D gene: TRBD1; clone size: once; V gene: TRBV5-4; CDR3 length: 15; CDR3 protein: CASSLTGGANEKLFF; CDR3 DNA: TGTGCCAGCAGCTTGACAGGGGGGGCTAATGAAAAACTGTTTTTT
J gene: TRBJ1-3; D gene: NA; clone size: NA; V gene: TRBV7-9; CDR3 length: 14; CDR3 protein: CASSLRDTGNTIYF; CDR3 DNA: TGTGCCAGCAGCTTAAGGGACACTGGAAACACCATATATTTT
J gene: TRBJ2-3; D gene: TRBD2; clone size: NA; V gene: TRBV7-9; CDR3 length: 16; CDR3 protein: CASSSRLAGGTDTQYF; CDR3 DNA: TGTGCCAGCAGCTCGAGACTAGCGGGGGGCACAGATACGCAGTATTTT
J gene: TRBJ2-7; D gene: TRBD1; clone size: NA; V gene: TRBV10-3; CDR3 length: 14; CDR3 protein: CAIRIGDRDGEQYF; CDR3 DNA: TGTGCCATCAGGATAGGGGACAGGGATGGCGAGCAGTACTTC
J gene: TRBJ2-7; D gene: NA; clone size: NA; V gene: TRBV6-1; CDR3 length: 14; CDR3 protein: CASSSLPITYEQYF; CDR3 DNA: TGTGCCAGCAGCTCACTACCGATTACCTACGAGCAGTACTTC
J gene: TRBJ2-7; D gene: TRBD1; clone size: once; V gene: TRBV9; CDR3 length: 13; CDR3 protein: CASSATGRYEQYF; CDR3 DNA: TGTGCCAGCAGCGCGACAGGGCGCTACGAGCAGTACTTC
J gene: TRBJ1-2; D gene: TRBD1; clone size: NA; V gene: TRBV5-1; CDR3 length: 16; CDR3 protein: CASSRNRDRESGGYTF; CDR3 DNA: TGCGCCAGCAGCCGAAACCGGGACAGGGAGTCTGGTGGCTACACCTTC
J gene: TRBJ1-1; D gene: NA; clone size: NA; V gene: TRBV30; CDR3 length: 12; CDR3 protein: CAWRRNDARAFF; CDR3 DNA: TGTGCCTGGAGACGGAACGACGCTAGGGCTTTCTTT
J gene: TRBJ1-5; D gene: NA; clone size: NA; V gene: TRBV19; CDR3 length: 14; CDR3 protein: CASRDIRSNQPQHF; CDR3 DNA: TGTGCCAGTAGAGACATCCGTAGCAATCAGCCCCAGCATTTT
J gene: TRBJ2-3; D gene: NA; clone size: NA; V gene: TRBV6-6; CDR3 length: 13; CDR3 protein: CASSQDYTDTQYF; CDR3 DNA: TGTGCCAGCAGTCAAGACTACACAGATACGCAGTATTTT
J gene: TRBJ1-3; D gene: NA; clone size: NA; V gene: TRBV21-1; CDR3 length: 17; CDR3 protein: CASSKGGVQGTGNTIYF; CDR3 DNA: TGTGCCAGCAGCAAAGGGGGCGTACAGGGAACTGGAAACACCATATATTTT
J gene: TRBJ2-7; D gene: TRBD2; clone size: NA; V gene: TRBV7-9; CDR3 length: 15; CDR3 protein: CASSPRGVSSYEQYF; CDR3 DNA: TGTGCCAGCAGCCCCCGGGGGGTCAGCTCCTACGAGCAGTACTTC
J gene: TRBJ2-2; D gene: NA; clone size: once; V gene: TRBV9; CDR3 length: 11; CDR3 protein: CASSSEGELFF; CDR3 DNA: TGTGCCAGCAGCTCCGAGGGGGAGCTGTTTTTT
J gene: TRBJ2-7; D gene: NA; clone size: NA; V gene: TRBV6-1; CDR3 length: 13; CDR3 protein: CASMRVAPYEQYF; CDR3 DNA: TGTGCCAGCATGAGGGTAGCCCCCTACGAGCAGTACTTC
J gene: TRBJ2-3; D gene: TRBD2; clone size: NA; V gene: TRBV2; CDR3 length: 15; CDR3 protein: CASSVFRGGQDTQYF; CDR3 DNA: TGTGCCAGCAGTGTTTTCCGGGGGGGGCAAGATACGCAGTATTTT
J gene: TRBJ1-2; D gene: NA; clone size: NA; V gene: TRBV30; CDR3 length: 13; CDR3 protein: CAWSVAQAYGYTF; CDR3 DNA: TGTGCCTGGAGTGTAGCTCAGGCCTATGGCTACACCTTC
J gene: TRBJ1-1; D gene: NA; clone size: once; V gene: TRBV4-3; CDR3 length: 14; CDR3 protein: CASSQDDRPSGAFF; CDR3 DNA: TGCGCCAGCAGCCAAGACGACAGGCCAAGTGGAGCTTTCTTT
J gene: TRBJ2-3; D gene: TRBD1; clone size: NA; V gene: TRBV19; CDR3 length: 16; CDR3 protein: CASSIGTGGSTDTQYF; CDR3 DNA: TGTGCCAGTAGTATCGGGACAGGGGGCAGCACAGATACGCAGTATTTT
J gene: TRBJ1-2; D gene: NA; clone size: NA; V gene: TRBV4-2; CDR3 length: 16; CDR3 protein: CASSQDPQGTAYGYTF; CDR3 DNA: TGTGCCAGCAGCCAAGATCCCCAGGGGACCGCCTATGGCTACACCTTC
J gene: TRBJ1-5; D gene: TRBD1; clone size: few; V gene: TRBV5-1; CDR3 length: 15; CDR3 protein: CASSLEGGSNQPQHF; CDR3 DNA: TGCGCCAGCAGCTTGGAAGGGGGCAGCAATCAGCCCCAGCATTTT
J gene: TRBJ2-3; D gene: TRBD2; clone size: few; V gene: TRBV4-2; CDR3 length: 17; CDR3 protein: CASSPPAGGTYTDTQYF; CDR3 DNA: TGTGCCAGCAGCCCGCCGGCGGGGGGGACTTACACAGATACGCAGTATTTT
J gene: TRBJ1-4; D gene: NA; clone size: NA; V gene: TRBV2; CDR3 length: 14; CDR3 protein: CASRADWSGEKLFF; CDR3 DNA: TGTGCCAGCAGGGCCGACTGGAGCGGAGAAAAACTGTTTTTT
J gene: TRBJ2-7; D gene: TRBD2; clone size: NA; V gene: TRBV6-5; CDR3 length: 15; CDR3 protein: CASSPQRGLSYEQYF; CDR3 DNA: TGTGCCAGCAGCCCTCAGCGGGGGTTATCCTACGAGCAGTACTTC
J gene: TRBJ1-6; D gene: NA; clone size: NA; V gene: TRBV11-3; CDR3 length: 16; CDR3 protein: CASQPPPSGFGSPLHF; CDR3 DNA: TGTGCCAGCCAACCTCCCCCTTCGGGATTCGGGTCACCCCTCCACTTT
J gene: TRBJ2-2; D gene: NA; clone size: NA; V gene: TRBV28; CDR3 length: 15; CDR3 protein: CASSFGSGNTGELFF; CDR3 DNA: TGTGCCAGCAGTTTCGGGTCGGGGAACACCGGGGAGCTGTTTTTT
J gene: TRBJ2-7; D gene: TRBD2; clone size: once; V gene: TRBV7-9; CDR3 length: 14; CDR3 protein: CASSLATSGGEQYF; CDR3 DNA: TGTGCCAGCAGCTTAGCAACGTCGGGGGGGGAGCAGTACTTC
J gene: TRBJ2-3; D gene: NA; clone size: NA; V gene: TRBV11-2; CDR3 length: 14; CDR3 protein: CASSSRQASDTQYF; CDR3 DNA: TGTGCCAGCAGCTCCCGACAGGCTTCAGATACGCAGTATTTT